These 23 T cell receptor beta chains were all obtained from the same sample, sequenced in a study of cytomegalovirus exposure and HLA in healthy donors. Researchers ran the PCR with 60 Vbeta and 13 Jbeta primers. The method was immunoSEQ multiplex PCR; TCRdb's version includes in-frame clones alone and lacks a portion of them. The table has around 120,000 clones, around 75% seen once. Sequencing was done on a sample of PBMCs. Receptor source: a young woman in good health and CMV-seronegative.

The J gene is TRBJ1-1, the V gene TRBV6-6; 12 bases align to TRBD1. Germline trimming cut 9 bases from V and 4 bases from J; bases unmatched to any gene: 9. The germline V gene encodes CDR1 MNHNY and CDR2 SVGAGI (reference sequence). This CDR3 has 15 amino acids. DNA for the CDR3: TGTGCCAGTCAGAGTTCGGGACAGGGGGCCACTGAAGCTTTCTTT. As protein: CASQSSGQGATEAFF.

The chain employs TRBV6-1 and TRBJ2-2; the D gene is possibly TRBD1 (5 bases). CDR1 is MNHNS, CDR2 SASEGT, per germline. The ends were cut back, 11 bases at V and 1 base at J, with 14 bases in the middle. CDR3 length: 14 amino acids. The DNA of the CDR3 is TGTGCCTCAGACAGCGATGGGAACACCGGGGAGCTGTTTTTT. Translation: CASDSDGNTGELFF.

This rearrangement joins TRBV2 to TRBJ1-1, with D perhaps matching TRBD1 (5 bases). Germline assignment: CDR1 SNHLY and CDR2 FYNNEI. This CDR3 comprises 15 residues. With 3 bases removed from V and 5 bases from J, the gap between germline ends came to 16 bases. CDR3 bases: TGTGCCAGCAGTGATCGGGTCAGGGTGGGGACTGAAGCTTTCTTT. This sequence encodes CASSDRVRVGTEAFF.

V gene TRBV4-1 combines with J gene TRBJ1-1, with 7 bases fitting TRBD1. The CDR3 runs 14 residues. The germline gives CDR1 MGHRA, CDR2 YSYEKL. The V and J ends lost 0 bases and 5 bases, in that order; junction bases with no gene match: 3. CDR3 coding DNA: TGCGCCAGCAGCCAAGAGACAGGGTTGACTGAAGCTTTCTTT. Amino acid sequence: CASSQETGLTEAFF.

V gene TRBV7-6 combines with J gene TRBJ2-1; 9 bases map to TRBD1. This CDR3 region has 14 residues. Germline CDR1 reads SGHVS; CDR2 reads FNYEAQ. V dropped 4 bases and J dropped 6; count of bases not matched to a gene: 4. As DNA, the CDR3 is TGTGCCAGCAGCTCCGGACAGGGGTCCAATGAGCAGTTCTTC. This translates into CASSSGQGSNEQFF.

The V call is TRBV9, the J call TRBJ2-1; 16 positions match TRBD2. The CDR3 runs 16 residues. The germline V gene encodes CDR1 SGDLS and CDR2 YYNGEE. Trimming took 3 bases from V and 8 from J; bases not matched to a gene: 5. The CDR3 nucleotides are TGTGCCAGCAGCGCGGAGGGGACTAGCGGGGGGGATGAGCAGTTCTTC. Amino acids: CASSAEGTSGGDEQFF.

This clone was seen only a few times. The gene calls are TRBV5-1 and TRBJ1-4; D may be TRBD1 (6 bases). The V gene lost 4 bases and the J gene lost 5 bases, with 12 bases spanning the gap. Germline V gene sequence: CDR1 SGHRS, CDR2 YFSETQ. The CDR3 sequence is 14 residues long. Here the CDR3 reads CASSARGGNEKLFF. For the CDR3, the DNA is TGCGCCAGCAGCGCCAGGGGAGGGAATGAAAAACTGTTTTTT.

The V and J genes are TRBV5-1 and TRBJ2-7; 14 positions agree with TRBD2. CDR3 size: 16 residues. Germline V gives CDR1 SGHRS, CDR2 YFSETQ. Germline trimming cut 2 bases from V and 4 bases from J; bases unmatched to any gene: 5. The CDR3 DNA follows: TGCGCCAGCAGCTTCGGACTAGCGGGGGGTTTGTACGAGCAGTACTTC. It is translated as CASSFGLAGGLYEQYF.

This clone was seen only a few times. At the DNA level, this CDR3 is encoded by other sequences in the same sample as well. The V and J genes are TRBV5-1 and TRBJ2-1; 13 nucleotides match TRBD2. CDR3 size: 15 residues. V dropped 4 bases and J dropped 4; count of bases not matched to a gene: 2. Per the germline V gene, CDR1 is SGHRS and CDR2 is YFSETQ. This chain's CDR3 is CASSPGLAGYNEQFF. The CDR3 bases are TGCGCCAGCAGCCCGGGACTAGCGGGGTACAATGAGCAGTTCTTC.

The gene calls are TRBV7-9 and TRBJ1-5, with D hard to call. CDR3 size: 15 residues. Germline loops: CDR1 SEHNR, CDR2 FQNEAQ (reference sequence). With 1 base removed from V and 0 bases from J, the gap between germline ends came to 7 bases. In DNA, the CDR3 is TGTGCCAGCAGCTTAGGTGAGAATAGCAATCAGCCCCAGCATTTT. Translating gives CASSLGENSNQPQHF.

The chain has TRBV7-2 and TRBJ1-2, with D possibly matching TRBD1 (5 bases). Germline values: CDR1 SGHTA, CDR2 FQGNSA. V was clipped by 3 bases and J by 8 bases, with 13 bases between them. The CDR3 loop spans 13 amino acids. The CDR3 protein is CASSLKSQGGYTF. CDR3 nucleotides: TGTGCCAGCAGCTTGAAGAGCCAGGGAGGCTACACCTTC.

The chain couples TRBV14 to TRBJ2-1, with D maybe TRBD2 (5 bases). Trimming left V 0 bases short and J 0 bases short, with 9 bases between. Germline values: CDR1 SGHDN, CDR2 FVKESK. The CDR3 runs to 16 residues. CDR3 sequence reads: CASSQDLGSSYNEQFF. For the CDR3, the DNA is TGTGCCAGCAGCCAAGATCTGGGGAGCTCCTACAATGAGCAGTTCTTC.

The V gene is TRBV4-2, the J gene TRBJ2-7, with a tentative D call TRBD1 (5 bases). V lost 1 base, J lost 0 bases, and 10 bases lay in between. The CDR3 spans 15 residues. From germline, CDR1 is LGHNA and CDR2 YNFKEQ. This CDR3 is CASSQVTESSYEQYF. The CDR3 coding sequence is TGTGCCAGCAGCCAAGTGACAGAGAGCTCCTACGAGCAGTACTTC.

The chain combines TRBV5-1 with TRBJ2-5, with D possibly being TRBD1 (5 bases). V shed 2 bases and J shed 1 base, with 6 bases lying between them. CDR1 SGHRS and CDR2 YFSETQ come from the germline V gene. This CDR3 is built from 13 residues. The CDR3, as DNA: TGCGCCAGCAGCTTTACAGGCCAAGAGACCCAGTACTTC. This encodes CASSFTGQETQYF.

The chain joins TRBV28 to TRBJ1-1; tentatively, D is TRBD1 (6 bases). The germline CDR1 and CDR2 sequences are MDHEN and SYDVKM. Trimming removed 3 bases from V and 5 bases from J, with 10 bases in between. The CDR3 is made up of 13 amino acids. The CDR3 sequence is CASSLQGITEAFF. The CDR3 bases are TGTGCCAGCAGTTTGCAGGGGATTACTGAAGCTTTCTTT.

This clone has a handful of counts. The chain employs TRBV7-2 and TRBJ2-7; TRBD1 might be the D (7 bases). The V gene's germline CDR1 is SGHTA and CDR2 FQGNSA. This CDR3 has 17 residues. With 3 bases removed from V and 4 bases from J, the gap between germline ends came to 22 bases. In nucleotides, the CDR3 is TGTGCCAGCAGCTTTTATGGCCCGGGGCAGGGGGGTTACGAGCAGTACTTC. Its protein product is CASSFYGPGQGGYEQYF.

This clone was seen only a few times. The chain carries TRBV2 and TRBJ1-1, with D possibly being TRBD1 (6 bases). The length of the CDR3 is 14 residues. The germline CDR1 and CDR2 sequences are SNHLY and FYNNEI. Trimming removed 6 bases at V and 0 bases at J, with 11 bases between. CDR3 bases: TGTGCCAGCAGGAAGGACAGCCTGAACACTGAAGCTTTCTTT. It translates to CASRKDSLNTEAFF.

This chain's CDR3 is CASSRTGGSQPQHF. CDR3 nucleotide sequence: TGCGCCAGCAGCCGAACAGGGGGCAGTCAGCCCCAGCATTTT. The rearrangement joins TRBV4-1 to TRBJ1-5; 9 bases line up with TRBD1. The V gene end was trimmed by 4 bases and the J gene end by 6 bases; junction bases not matched to a gene: 4. This CDR3 is 14 amino acids long. Germline V gene lookup returns CDR1 MGHRA and CDR2 YSYEKL.

The genes are TRBV7-3 and TRBJ2-2; D unresolved. The CDR3 is 12 residues long. V dropped 5 bases and J dropped 6 bases, with 7 bases sitting between them. Germline CDR1 reads SGHTA; CDR2 reads FQGTGA. CDR3 in amino acids: CASSPVPGELFF. CDR3 nucleotides: TGTGCCAGCAGCCCGGTTCCCGGGGAGCTGTTTTTT.

The chain links TRBV19 to TRBJ1-5; 9 bases line up with TRBD1. V lost 5 bases, J lost 3 bases, and 5 bases stayed unmatched. The CDR3 is 15 amino acids. CDR1 is LNHDA and CDR2 is SQIVND in the germline V gene (reference sequence). The CDR3 sequence: CASSGQGKVNQPQHF. DNA of the CDR3: TGTGCCAGTAGTGGACAGGGGAAGGTCAATCAGCCCCAGCATTTT. The whole variable domain, remainder taken from reference TRBV19 and TRBJ1-5, is DGGITQSPKYLFRKEGQNVTLSCEQNLNHDAMYWYRQDPGQGLRLIYYSQIVNDFQKGDIAEGYSVSREKKESFPLTVTSAQKNPTAFYLCASSGQGKVNQPQHFGDGTRLSIL.

This clone was recorded only once. The chain recombines TRBV7-9 with TRBJ2-1, with 7 bases matching TRBD1. Germline V gene sequence: CDR1 SEHNR, CDR2 FQNEAQ (reference sequence). The CDR3 has 13 amino acids. V dropped 4 bases and J dropped 8; count of bases not matched to a gene: 5. CDR3 DNA sequence: TGTGCCAGCAGCTCCCGACAGGGAGATGAGCAGTTCTTC. Protein product: CASSSRQGDEQFF.

This clone was detected only a few times. This chain joins TRBV13 and TRBJ1-2, with 8 bases fitting TRBD1. The CDR3 is made up of 13 amino acids. Trimming at V came to 3 bases and at J to 8 bases, leaving 5 bases not matched to a gene. Germline V gene sequence: CDR1 PRHDT, CDR2 FYEKMQ (reference sequence). In DNA, the CDR3 is TGTGCCAGCAGCTTCCAGGGGGCGCGGGGCTACACCTTC. It yields the protein CASSFQGARGYTF.

This clone was counted once. The chain carries TRBV14 and TRBJ2-7, with D unclear. Trimming cost V 1 base and J 3 bases, with 13 bases left between them. Germline V gene sequence: CDR1 SGHDN, CDR2 FVKESK. The CDR3 is 15 amino acids. The CDR3 DNA sequence: TGTGCCAGCAGCCAAGGGAGCCTCAAGGTCTACGAGCAGTACTTC. Its protein product is CASSQGSLKVYEQYF.